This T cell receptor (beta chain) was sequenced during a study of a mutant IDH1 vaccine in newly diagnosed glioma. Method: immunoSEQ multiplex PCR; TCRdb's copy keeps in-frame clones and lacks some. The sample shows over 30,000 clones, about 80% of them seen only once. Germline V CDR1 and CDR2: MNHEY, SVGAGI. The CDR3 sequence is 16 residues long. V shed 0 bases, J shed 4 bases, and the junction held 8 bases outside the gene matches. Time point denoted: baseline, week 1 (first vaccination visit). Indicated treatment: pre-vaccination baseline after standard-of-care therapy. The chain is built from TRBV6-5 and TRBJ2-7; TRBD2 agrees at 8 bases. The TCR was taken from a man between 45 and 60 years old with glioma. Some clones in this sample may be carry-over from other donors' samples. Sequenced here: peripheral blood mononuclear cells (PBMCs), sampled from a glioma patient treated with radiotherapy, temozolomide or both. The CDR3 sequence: CASSYSGAGGIYEQYF. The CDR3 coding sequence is TGTGCCAGCAGTTACTCGGGCGCGGGAGGAATTTACGAGCAGTACTTC.